This TCR beta chain emerged from a study of blood T cell repertoires in COVID-19. Whole-study context: Some COVID-19 samples were acute and others convalescent; all came from the United States, Italy and Spain.

V dropped 1 base and J dropped 1 base, with 5 bases sitting between them. The CDR3 is 13 residues long. Germline-derived CDR1 and CDR2 are SGHAT and FQNNGV. The repertoire was sequenced with immunoSEQ multiplex PCR; TCRdb's copy has only in-frame clones and lacks some. The table lists 250,000 to 400,000 clones, roughly 90% of them singletons. The sample was peripheral blood. This clonotype was sampled from a woman in her 30s with COVID-19, enrolled during active disease. This chain connects TRBV11-2 to TRBJ2-7, with D tentatively TRBD2 (5 bases). The chain's CDR3 is CASSLGTSYEQYF. The DNA of the CDR3 is TGTGCCAGCAGCTTAGGGACTTCCTACGAGCAGTACTTC.